One sample yielded the 14 T cell receptor beta chains listed below, sequenced in a study of cytomegalovirus exposure and HLA in healthy donors. The primer mix had 60 Vbeta and 13 Jbeta primers. Sequenced by immunoSEQ multiplex PCR; TCRdb stores in-frame clones only, minus some. Of around 220,000 clones in the sample, about 83% were seen once. The source material was PBMCs. The receptor source for this set is a girl aged 10 to 17 in good health and CMV-seronegative.

The chain carries TRBV6-6 and TRBJ1-2; TRBD1 agrees at 7 bases. After removal of 9 bases from V and 7 bases from J, the junction contained 5 bases not matched to a gene. CDR3 length equals 11 residues. Germline CDR1 MNHNY, CDR2 SVGAGI (reference sequence). CDR3 residues: CARTGNGGYTF. In DNA form, the CDR3 reads TGTGCCAGGACAGGGAACGGTGGCTACACCTTC.

J is TRBJ1-3 and V is TRBV18, with 9 bases aligning to TRBD1. The CDR3 totals 16 residues. Germline CDR1 and CDR2: KGHSH and LQKENI. V lost 3 bases to trimming and J lost 4 bases; unmatched junction nucleotides: 7. The DNA for the CDR3 is TGTGCCAGCTCACCCGCGACAGGGGGATCCGGAAACACCATATATTTT. Translating it yields CASSPATGGSGNTIYF.

The V and J genes are TRBV28 and TRBJ2-3, with 14 nucleotides matching TRBD2. The V gene end was trimmed by 2 bases and the J gene end by 2 bases; junction bases not matched to a gene: 12. Germline-derived CDR1 and CDR2 are MDHEN and SYDVKM. This CDR3 contains 20 residues. DNA of the CDR3: TGTGCCAGCAGTTTAAGATTTGGACTAGCGGGAGGTACTCACACAGATACGCAGTATTTT. It encodes CASSLRFGLAGGTHTDTQYF.

This clone is a singleton in its sample. This chain links TRBV7-8 with TRBJ2-7; a possible D gene is TRBD1 (5 bases). CDR1 is SGHVS, CDR2 FQNEAQ, per germline. The CDR3 is made up of 15 amino acids. Between the trimmed V and J ends, which lost 1 base and 0 bases, there was a span of 10 bases. The CDR3 DNA is TGTGCCAGCAGCTTAGTGCAGGGAAGCTCCTACGAGCAGTACTTC. As protein: CASSLVQGSSYEQYF.

This chain links TRBV6-6 with TRBJ1-5; tentatively, D is TRBD1 (6 bases). V lost 4 bases and J lost 4, with 17 bases in between. Per the germline V gene, CDR1 is MNHNY and CDR2 is SVGAGI (reference sequence). The CDR3 totals 16 residues. CDR3 nucleotides: TGTGCCAGCAGTTTGGCCCCGACAGGCTCTAATCAGCCCCAGCATTTT. It codes for CASSLAPTGSNQPQHF.

Concerning this clone itself: A read error may produce the germline difference seen at one junction end. This chain uses TRBV7-9 with TRBJ1-1; D gene unclear. Germline values: CDR1 SEHNR, CDR2 FQNEAQ (reference sequence). CDR3 length: 12 amino acids. CDR3 DNA: TGTTCCAGCAGCCCCATCGGTTCTGAAGCTTTCTTT. Its protein is CSSSPIGSEAFF.

The chain has TRBV28 and TRBJ1-2; D ambiguous. CDR1 is MDHEN and CDR2 is SYDVKM in the germline V gene. This CDR3 has 12 residues. Trimming removed 6 bases from V and 2 bases from J, with 7 bases in between. In DNA, the CDR3 is TGTGCCAGCAGAGCAGGAAACTATGGCTACACCTTC. Encoded protein: CASRAGNYGYTF.

As to this clone: The junction does not match germline at one end; this may be a read error. The V and J genes are TRBV25-1 and TRBJ2-5; 7 bases match TRBD2. Germline CDR1 MGHDK, CDR2 SYGVNS. CDR3 length: 12 amino acids. CDR3 in DNA: TGTGCCAGCAGTGAATATGGAGCGGGGATACACTTC. Its protein product is CASSEYGAGIHF. The full variable domain, completed using reference TRBV25-1 and TRBJ2-5, is EADIYQTPRYLVIGTGKKITLECSQTMGHDKMYWYQQDPGMELHLIHYSYGVNSTEKGDLSSESTVSRIRTEHFPLTLESARPSHTSQYLCASSEYGAGIHFGPGTRLLVL.

The chain uses TRBV19 and TRBJ1-1; tentatively, D is TRBD1 (6 bases). Trimming cost V 6 bases and J 4 bases, with 15 bases left between them. Germline loops: CDR1 LNHDA, CDR2 SQIVND (reference sequence). This CDR3 comprises 14 residues. This CDR3 is CASRLGAKITEAFF. In DNA, the CDR3 is TGTGCCAGTAGGCTGGGGGCGAAGATCACTGAAGCTTTCTTT.

This clone showed up just a few times. The genes are TRBV5-6 and TRBJ1-1; a weak D match, TRBD1 (5 bases). Trimming removed 5 bases from V and 3 bases from J, with 23 bases in between. Germline CDR1 is SGHDT and CDR2 is YYEEEE. This CDR3 has 17 amino acids. The CDR3 sequence: CASRATGWGLGDTEAFF. DNA of the CDR3: TGTGCCAGCAGAGCCACGGGGTGGGGACTTGGGGACACTGAAGCTTTCTTT.

V usage is TRBV11-2 and J usage is TRBJ2-3, with 13 bases lining up with TRBD2. CDR3 size: 16 residues. With V trimmed by 5 bases and J by 2 bases, 4 bases remained unmatched. Germline lookup yields CDR1 SGHAT and CDR2 FQNNGV. In DNA, the CDR3 is TGTGCCAGCAGCCCGGGACTAGCGGGAACCACAGATACGCAGTATTTT. Amino acid sequence: CASSPGLAGTTDTQYF.

This clone was observed once. The CDR3 DNA sequence: TGTGCCAGCAGGGGTGAGGGGGCCTCCTACAATGAGCAGTTCTTC. Its protein is CASRGEGASYNEQFF. This chain connects TRBV28 to TRBJ2-1; 7 bases are a match to TRBD1. The CDR3 runs to 15 residues. Germline values: CDR1 MDHEN, CDR2 SYDVKM. The J segment lost 0 bases and the V segment lost 6 bases, leaving 5 bases of the junction unmatched.

This chain uses TRBV28 with TRBJ1-1, with D possibly being TRBD1 (5 bases). The CDR3 runs to 15 residues. The V and J ends lost 2 bases and 1 base respectively, with 11 bases between them. The V gene's germline CDR1 is MDHEN and CDR2 SYDVKM. CDR3 sequence: CASSLVGGENTEAFF. In DNA form, the CDR3 reads TGTGCCAGCAGTTTAGTTGGAGGGGAGAACACTGAAGCTTTCTTT.

The chain is built from TRBV6-5 and TRBJ2-7; 10 bases line up with TRBD2. V lost 5 bases to trimming and J lost 4 bases; unmatched junction nucleotides: 8. CDR3 length equals 15 residues. Germline CDR1 and CDR2: MNHEY and SVGAGI. The CDR3 here is CASSLQREGVYEQYF. The DNA for the CDR3 is TGTGCCAGCAGTCTTCAGCGGGAGGGGGTGTACGAGCAGTACTTC.